A selection of T cell receptor beta chains follows, all from one sample in a study of early T cells in non-severe SARS-CoV-2 infection. TCRdb itself ran the 5' RACE reads through MiXCR, one entry per CDR3 protein. This sample carries 15,000 to 20,000 distinct CDR3 sequences, about 5% of them seen once, and the ten largest clones take 6.5% to 8%. The specimen sequenced was whole blood. Source of these receptors: an adult who was a healthcare worker with PCR-confirmed SARS-CoV-2 infection or an uninfected control (not recorded which). Each CDR3 is given with its conserved first and last residue. The order of the fields is CDR3 DNA, CDR3 protein, D gene, J gene, clone size, V gene. A D gene is named only where the DNA matches it firmly. The listing skips clone size in some rows; elsewhere it reads once, few, many or a size class.

TGTGCCAGCAGCTTAGTCGGTGGGGGACATGGGAACACTGAAGCTTTCTTT,CASSLVGGGHGNTEAFF,.,TRBJ1-1,few,TRBV7-2
TGTGCCAGCAGTAGGGGACCAGAAAAGGATACGCAGTATTTT,CASSRGPEKDTQYF,.,TRBJ2-3,many,TRBV6-5
TGTGCCAGCAGCTTATCAGGTAGCTACTACAATGAGCAGTTCTTC,CASSLSGSYYNEQFF,.,TRBJ2-1,many,TRBV11-2
TGTGCCAGCAGCATCAGGGCAGGTGAGCAGTTCTTC,CASSIRAGEQFF,.,TRBJ2-1,medium-sized,TRBV7-2
TGTGCCACCAGTAGTAGCGGGACAGATACGCAGTATTTT,CATSSSGTDTQYF,TRBD2,TRBJ2-3,medium-sized,TRBV24-1
TGCGCCAGCAGCCCGACCCTAGCGGGAGAGTGGGTGGGCACAGATACGCAGTATTTT,CASSPTLAGEWVGTDTQYF,TRBD2,TRBJ2-3,many,TRBV10-2
TGCAGCTTACGCCGGGGAACGGGCACTGAAGCTTTCTTT,CSLRRGTGTEAFF,.,TRBJ1-1,many,TRBV29-1
TGTGCCAGCAGCGTAGAGAACAGTTGGTATGGCTACACCTTC,CASSVENSWYGYTF,.,TRBJ1-2,.,TRBV9
TGTGCCAGCAGCTTGCAAGGCGGCGGTTCCCGCGATGAGCAGTTCTTC,CASSLQGGGSRDEQFF,.,TRBJ2-1,many,TRBV5-4
TGTGCCAGCAGTTCCATAAGGCCCGACAGGTCCCGACCAAGACTGTTTTTT,CASSSIRPDRSRPRLFF,.,TRBJ1-4,many,TRBV28
TGTGCCAGTAGCCTTCGGACAGGTAGCAATCAGCCCCAGCATTTT,CASSLRTGSNQPQHF,TRBD1,TRBJ1-5,many,TRBV19
TGTGCCAGCAGTTTAAAGGGCGGCACTGAAGCTTTCTTT,CASSLKGGTEAFF,.,TRBJ1-1,.,TRBV12-3/TRBV12-4
TGTGCCAGCAGCCGGCGGGGAAATACCGGGGAGCTGTTTTTT,CASSRRGNTGELFF,.,TRBJ2-2,many,TRBV11-2
TGTGCCAGCATCTTGACCACCTTCACCGGGGAGCTGTTTTTT,CASILTTFTGELFF,.,TRBJ2-2,many,TRBV7-8
TGTGCCAGTAGCCCCCCCCAGGGATTATTTGGAAACACCATATATTTT,CASSPPQGLFGNTIYF,.,TRBJ1-3,many,TRBV19
TGTGCCAGCAGCCAAGGAACGGGACAGGGCTACGAGCAGTACTTC,CASSQGTGQGYEQYF,TRBD1,TRBJ2-7,many,TRBV4-2
TGCAGCGTCGGGGACGGAGGGCGGGGGTCAGATACGCAGTATTTT,CSVGDGGRGSDTQYF,TRBD2,TRBJ2-3,.,TRBV29-1
TGTGCCAGCAGCCCGCAGGGGGAAGTCAACTATGGCTACACCTTC,CASSPQGEVNYGYTF,TRBD1,TRBJ1-2,many,TRBV3-1
TGCAGTGCTAGAGATCGTACAGGGGGCTATGGCTACACCTTC,CSARDRTGGYGYTF,TRBD1,TRBJ1-2,many,TRBV20-1
TGTGCCAGCAGTTACCCAATGGAGAGGGGACTAGCGAGTGATACGCAGTATTTT,CASSYPMERGLASDTQYF,TRBD2,TRBJ2-3,many,TRBV6-2/TRBV6-3
TGTGCCAGCAGTAACGAGAACCTCGGCAATGAGCAGTTCTTC,CASSNENLGNEQFF,.,TRBJ2-1,many,TRBV7-6
TGTGCCAGCAGTTTAGCCGTTGCCGGGGGCCCCCTTAGGCCTGAAGCTTTCTTT,CASSLAVAGGPLRPEAFF,.,TRBJ1-1,many,TRBV12-3/TRBV12-4
TGTGCCACCTCAAGGGTGTCCATTGCCGGGGAGCTGTTTTTT,CATSRVSIAGELFF,.,TRBJ2-2,medium-sized,TRBV2
TGTGCCATCAGTTCGACTAGCGGGGTTCAAGAGACCCAGTACTTC,CAISSTSGVQETQYF,TRBD2,TRBJ2-5,medium-sized,TRBV10-3
TGCGCCAGCAGCTACCCCCGGGACTTCAATGAGCAGTTCTTC,CASSYPRDFNEQFF,.,TRBJ2-1,many,TRBV5-1
TGTGCCAGCAGACTCCGGGACAGGGTCGCCAATGAGCAGTTCTTC,CASRLRDRVANEQFF,TRBD1,TRBJ2-1,.,TRBV6-6
TGCGCCAGCAGTCCGGGACAGGGGGCCTATCAGCCCCAGCATTTT,CASSPGQGAYQPQHF,TRBD1,TRBJ1-5,many,TRBV10-1
TGTGCCTGGAGTTTTGGACAGGGGGGCAATCAGCCCCAGCATTTT,CAWSFGQGGNQPQHF,TRBD1,TRBJ1-5,medium-sized,TRBV30
TGTGCCACCGGACCCGAGGACTTTCAGCCCCAGCATTTT,CATGPEDFQPQHF,.,TRBJ1-5,many,TRBV6-2/TRBV6-3
TGTGCCAGCAGCAGTCCCGGGACCAGGGACATGAACACTGAAGCTTTCTTT,CASSSPGTRDMNTEAFF,.,TRBJ1-1,.,TRBV21-1
TGTGCCAGTAGTGCTGTAGCCAAAAACATTCAGTACTTC,CASSAVAKNIQYF,.,TRBJ2-4,many,TRBV19
TGTGCCAGCAGCCTACAAGCGGGGGCTAGCTCCTACGAGCAGTACTTC,CASSLQAGASSYEQYF,TRBD2,TRBJ2-7,.,TRBV7-9
TGTGCCAGCAGTAGGACTGATCGTGAGCAGTTCTTC,CASSRTDREQFF,.,TRBJ2-1,.,TRBV12-3/TRBV12-4
TGTGCCAGCAGCTTAGATGAATCACTAGCTTTCGAGACCCAGTACTTC,CASSLDESLAFETQYF,.,TRBJ2-5,few,TRBV7-9
TGTGCCAGCAGCTTACTAGCGGGAGGGAGAGAGACCCAGTACTTC,CASSLLAGGRETQYF,TRBD2,TRBJ2-5,many,TRBV7-7
TGTGCCAGCAGCTTATTTTCGGGACAACAGGGCGCTGAAGCTTTCTTT,CASSLFSGQQGAEAFF,.,TRBJ1-1,.,TRBV11-3
TGTGCCAGCAGCCCAGGACTAGCGGGGCAAAATGAGCAGTTCTTC,CASSPGLAGQNEQFF,TRBD2,TRBJ2-1,medium-sized,TRBV7-9
TGTGCCAGTAGTACCCGGGACAGGGGGGCCGATACGCAGTATTTT,CASSTRDRGADTQYF,TRBD1,TRBJ2-3,many,TRBV19
TGTGCCAGCAGTCCGAGGACAGGGGAGATTGGCTACACCTTC,CASSPRTGEIGYTF,TRBD1,TRBJ1-2,many,TRBV27
TGTGCCAGCAGTCCAAACGGGTGGGGGGAAGAGACCCAGTACTTC,CASSPNGWGEETQYF,.,TRBJ2-5,many,TRBV6-1
TGTGCCAGCGCCCACGACAGGGGTATCGGGGAGCTGTTTTTT,CASAHDRGIGELFF,TRBD1,TRBJ2-2,.,TRBV11-2
TGCGCCAGCAGCTTCGGAGACAGGGGGCAAGAGACCCAGTACTTC,CASSFGDRGQETQYF,TRBD1,TRBJ2-5,.,TRBV5-1
TGTGCCACCAGCCCGCCCGGGACAGGGTTAAGCACAGATACGCAGTATTTT,CATSPPGTGLSTDTQYF,TRBD1,TRBJ2-3,many,TRBV15
TGTGCCAGCAGTCCCGGACTTTTGAATGAAAAACTGTTTTTT,CASSPGLLNEKLFF,.,TRBJ1-4,many,TRBV27
TGTGCCAGCAGCTCACCGGGACTAGCAGTCACAGATACGCAGTATTTT,CASSSPGLAVTDTQYF,TRBD2,TRBJ2-3,few,TRBV13
TGTGCCAGCAGACAGCATAATGAAAAACTGTTTTTT,CASRQHNEKLFF,.,TRBJ1-4,many,TRBV19
TGTGCCAGCAGCCAACTGGGACTGGGCCCCACTGAAGCTTTCTTT,CASSQLGLGPTEAFF,.,TRBJ1-1,few,TRBV14
TGCGCCAGCAGCCGGGACAGACACACCGGGGAGCTGTTTTTT,CASSRDRHTGELFF,TRBD1,TRBJ2-2,many,TRBV5-1